A selection of T cell receptor beta chains follows, all from one sample in a study of blood T cell repertoires in COVID-19. Assay: immunoSEQ multiplex PCR; the TCRdb copy retains only in-frame clones and omits some. The table includes 120,000 to 150,000 clones, approximately 84% detected once. The sample taken for sequencing was PBMCs or T cells enriched from blood (not recorded which). The receptor set was obtained from a man in his forties or fifties in a cohort exposed to, infected with or recovered from COVID-19 (not recorded which). The CDR3 runs from the conserved cysteine through the conserved F or W. D genes are given only for firm matches. Clone size appears in some rows only: once, few, many, or a class for an expanded clone.

CDR3 length,clone size,J gene,D gene,V gene,CDR3 DNA,CDR3 protein
15,NA,TRBJ2-3,TRBD2,TRBV9,TGTGCCAGCAGCACTAGGGAGGGACTCACAGATACGCAGTATTTT,CASSTREGLTDTQYF
12,NA,TRBJ1-1,NA,TRBV9,TGTGCCAGCAGCAGCGTAAACACTGAAGCTTTCTTT,CASSSVNTEAFF
14,NA,TRBJ1-5,NA,TRBV5-6,TGTGCCAGCAGCCCGCTCCCGGAGGGACAGCCCCAGCATTTT,CASSPLPEGQPQHF
15,NA,TRBJ2-7,NA,TRBV21-1,TGTGCCAGCAGCAAATTGGGACAGGGGGTTTACGAGCAGTACTTC,CASSKLGQGVYEQYF
14,NA,TRBJ1-2,TRBD1,TRBV10-3,TGTGCCATCACTGGGACAGGGGATTTAGATGGCTACACCTTC,CAITGTGDLDGYTF
15,NA,TRBJ2-2,NA,TRBV15,TGTGCCACCAGCACTGGGGGGGGCAATAGCGGGGAGCTGTTTTTT,CATSTGGGNSGELFF
13,NA,TRBJ1-2,TRBD1,TRBV27,TGTGCCAGCACCCGCGGGACAGGGTATGGCTACACCTTC,CASTRGTGYGYTF
11,NA,TRBJ2-7,TRBD1,TRBV29-1,TGCAGCGCCACAGGGGTGGACGAGCAGTACTTC,CSATGVDEQYF
13,NA,TRBJ2-7,NA,TRBV10-2,TGCGCCAGCACAGGGCTAGGATTTAACGAGCAGTACTTC,CASTGLGFNEQYF
14,NA,TRBJ2-7,TRBD1,TRBV5-1,TGCGCCAGCAGCTCGGGACAGGCATCCTACGAGCAGTACTTC,CASSSGQASYEQYF
14,NA,TRBJ2-5,NA,TRBV11-3,TGTGCCAGCAGTCCGAGGGACAAGCAAGAGACCCAGTACTTC,CASSPRDKQETQYF
13,NA,TRBJ1-2,NA,TRBV6-1,TGTGCCAGCAGTGAAGGCCGGGTCGGTGGCTACACCTTC,CASSEGRVGGYTF
13,NA,TRBJ2-7,NA,TRBV29-1,TGCAGCGTTGAAGCTAGGGACAAAGGCGAGCAGTACTTC,CSVEARDKGEQYF
15,once,TRBJ1-5,TRBD1,TRBV3-1/TRBV3-2,TGTGCCAGCAGCCCATCGACAGGGGGCAAACAGCCCCAGCATTTT,CASSPSTGGKQPQHF
15,NA,TRBJ2-3,TRBD2,TRBV10-3,TGTGCCATCCAAAGCGGGAGAGTCGGCACAGATACGCAGTATTTT,CAIQSGRVGTDTQYF
14,NA,TRBJ2-6,TRBD1,TRBV10-3,TGTGCCACGGCAGGGGGCAATAGTGGCAACGTCCTGACTTTC,CATAGGNSGNVLTF
16,NA,TRBJ1-1,TRBD1,TRBV18,TGTGCCAGCTCACCGCCGGGACAGGTGCCAAACACTGAAGCTTTCTTT,CASSPPGQVPNTEAFF
15,few,TRBJ1-2,TRBD1,TRBV18,TGTGCCAGCTCACCAGGTGGGACAGGGGCCTATGGCTACACCTTC,CASSPGGTGAYGYTF
18,few,TRBJ1-5,NA,TRBV4-1,TGCGCCAGCAGCCACTCCACAGGGTCCGGTCGTGGCAATCAGCCCCAGCATTTT,CASSHSTGSGRGNQPQHF
13,NA,TRBJ1-6,TRBD1,TRBV18,TGTGCCAGCTCAGGACAGGGGAATTCACCCCTCCACTTT,CASSGQGNSPLHF
13,NA,TRBJ2-5,NA,TRBV7-9,TGTGCCAGCAGCGCCAGGGCCAGAGAGACCCAGTACTTC,CASSARARETQYF
12,NA,TRBJ2-7,TRBD1,TRBV2,TGTGCCAGCAGTTTGGACAGGAACGAGCAGTACTTC,CASSLDRNEQYF
17,few,TRBJ2-3,TRBD1,TRBV24-1,TGTGCCACCAGTGATTCGCAGGGGGCGCCCCCCCCAGATACGCAGTATTTT,CATSDSQGAPPPDTQYF
13,NA,TRBJ2-7,TRBD1,TRBV5-1,TGCGCCAGCAGCTGGACAGGGGGCTACGAGCAGTACTTC,CASSWTGGYEQYF